This T cell receptor (beta chain) was profiled in a study of shared clonotypes between healthy human individuals. Libraries were prepared by immunoSEQ multiplex PCR; TCRdb keeps only in-frame clonotypes and omits some of them. The top ten clones hold about 1.7% of a sample with about 670,000 clones, less than 80% of them seen once. The receptor was isolated from a woman between 25 and 40 years old in good health. Specimen: memory CD4+ T cells sorted from blood. The sample's subset: CD45RA-negative fraction.

The DNA for the CDR3 is TGCAGCGCTGGGGGGCTAGCGGGAGGTTATGAGCAGTTCTTC. This encodes CSAGGLAGGYEQFF. The chain combines TRBV29-1 with TRBJ2-1, with 11 bases identical to TRBD2. V shed 7 bases, J shed 8 bases, and the junction held 10 bases outside the gene matches. This CDR3 comprises 14 residues. Germline values: CDR1 SQVTM, CDR2 ANQGSEA.